These T cell receptor beta chains were read from a single sample in a study of a mutant IDH1 vaccine in newly diagnosed glioma. No antigens are known for them. Libraries were prepared by immunoSEQ multiplex PCR; TCRdb keeps only in-frame clonotypes and omits some of them. This table holds 34,000 or so clones, about four fifths found once. The sequencing here drew on PBMCs, taken from a glioma patient whose treatment included an IDH1 peptide vaccine. The receptors were gathered from a man aged 25-45 years with glioma. The CDR3 runs from the conserved cysteine through the conserved F or W. Fields, in order: J gene, CDR3 length, clone size, D gene, V gene, CDR3 protein, CDR3 DNA. The D gene is left open where the match is weak. Where a row states a size, it is once, few, many or the class of an expanded clone; other rows omit it.

>TRBJ1-5|15|.|TRBD1|TRBV27
CASSSRTGVDQPQHF
TGTGCCAGCAGTTCCAGGACAGGGGTCGATCAGCCCCAGCATTTT
>TRBJ2-1|16|.|.|TRBV7-2
CASSQQGGGWYNEQFF
TGTGCCAGCAGCCAACAGGGCGGAGGATGGTACAATGAGCAGTTCTTC
>TRBJ2-1|15|.|TRBD2|TRBV19
CASKVAGGLVNEQFF
TGTGCCAGTAAGGTAGCGGGAGGGCTGGTGAATGAGCAGTTCTTC
>TRBJ1-5|15|few|.|TRBV30
CASSKGDYSNQPQHF
TGTGCCTCCTCGAAGGGGGATTATAGCAATCAGCCCCAGCATTTT
>TRBJ1-1|16|once|.|TRBV9
CASSPPGRGAYTEAFF
TGTGCCAGCAGCCCCCCCGGGAGGGGAGCCTACACTGAAGCTTTCTTT
>TRBJ1-5|14|once|.|TRBV18
CASSPPGSPSLQHF
TGTGCCAGCTCACCACCGGGCAGCCCGTCTCTCCAGCATTTT
>TRBJ1-5|14|.|.|TRBV19
CASSIEQGNQPQHF
TGTGCCAGTAGTATAGAGCAGGGTAATCAGCCCCAGCATTTT
>TRBJ2-2|17|.|.|TRBV7-2
CASSSPTSYANTGELFF
TGTGCCAGCAGCTCCCCTACTAGTTACGCGAACACCGGGGAGCTGTTTTTT
>TRBJ2-5|15|.|.|TRBV19
CASSPSGGQQETQYF
TGTGCCAGTAGCCCCTCCGGAGGGCAACAAGAGACCCAGTACTTC
>TRBJ1-1|17|.|.|TRBV19
CASSIPPPPSGTVEAFF
TGTGCCAGTAGTATACCTCCTCCCCCTTCAGGGACGGTTGAAGCTTTCTTT
>TRBJ1-1|14|once|.|TRBV19
CASSMQGRFTEAFF
TGTGCCAGTAGTATGCAAGGTCGGTTCACTGAAGCTTTCTTT
>TRBJ2-7|13|.|.|TRBV29-1
CSVPGQGRWEQYF
TGCAGCGTTCCCGGGCAGGGTAGATGGGAGCAGTACTTC
>TRBJ2-3|15|.|TRBD1|TRBV4-1
CASSQGQGPTDTQYF
TGCGCCAGCAGCCAAGGACAGGGACCCACAGATACGCAGTATTTT
>TRBJ2-1|15|.|TRBD2|TRBV7-8
CASSALSGSGVEQFF
TGTGCCAGCAGCGCCCTCAGCGGGAGTGGGGTTGAGCAGTTCTTC
>TRBJ2-5|16|once|.|TRBV7-6
CASSLVPTPTKETQYF
TGTGCCAGCAGCTTGGTCCCCACTCCGACGAAAGAGACCCAGTACTTC
>TRBJ2-5|15|.|TRBD1|TRBV11-2
CASRTIRGMMETQYF
TGTGCCAGCAGAACGATCAGGGGGATGATGGAGACCCAGTACTTC
>TRBJ2-1|15|.|TRBD1|TRBV7-2
CASSLDRGSYNEQFF
TGTGCCAGCAGCCTAGACAGGGGCTCCTACAATGAGCAGTTCTTC
>TRBJ1-1|14|.|.|TRBV6-1
CASMTVSDNTEAFF
TGTGCCAGCATGACCGTCTCGGACAACACTGAAGCTTTCTTT
>TRBJ1-1|16|.|TRBD1|TRBV5-1
CASSDTRTGSNTEAFF
TGCGCCAGCAGCGACACCAGGACAGGGTCGAACACTGAAGCTTTCTTT
>TRBJ2-4|14|.|TRBD2|TRBV11-2
CASSPEPGGSPFYF
TGTGCCAGCAGCCCGGAGCCGGGAGGGTCCCCTTTTTACTTC
>TRBJ2-7|14|.|.|TRBV18
CASSPTGEDYEQYF
TGTGCCAGCTCACCGACGGGAGAAGACTACGAGCAGTACTTC
>TRBJ2-7|13|.|.|TRBV5-4
CASSSGPSYEQYF
TGTGCCAGCAGCTCAGGTCCCTCCTACGAGCAGTACTTC
>TRBJ2-3|16|.|TRBD2|TRBV19
CASRVSGNPSTDTQYF
TGTGCCAGTAGGGTTAGCGGGAATCCAAGCACAGATACGCAGTATTTT
>TRBJ1-6|11|many|.|TRBV6-1
CASSEAEPLHF
TGTGCCAGCAGTGAAGCGGAACCCCTCCACTTT
>TRBJ2-5|16|.|TRBD2|TRBV19
CASSRTSGRMGETQYF
TGTGCCAGTAGTAGGACTAGCGGGAGGATGGGAGAGACCCAGTACTTC
>TRBJ2-7|19|.|TRBD2|TRBV7-9
CASSLGPSSGGPLSYEQYF
TGTGCCAGCAGCTTAGGGCCAAGTAGCGGGGGTCCTCTCTCCTACGAGCAGTACTTC
>TRBJ2-7|15|.|.|TRBV15
CATSRAATRLYEQYF
TGTGCCACCAGCAGAGCAGCGACAAGACTTTACGAGCAGTACTTC
>TRBJ2-5|13|.|.|TRBV27
CASSLMGTGAQYF
TGTGCCAGCAGTTTAATGGGCACTGGGGCCCAGTACTTC
>TRBJ2-5|14|few|TRBD1|TRBV7-2
CASSLGQGAETQYF
TGTGCCAGCAGCTTAGGTCAGGGGGCCGAGACCCAGTACTTC
>TRBJ2-7|14|.|.|TRBV4-1
CASSQSSGLYEQYF
TGCGCCAGCAGCCAATCGTCAGGGTTGTACGAGCAGTACTTC
>TRBJ2-1|10|.|.|TRBV30
CAWRGGEQFF
TGTGCCTGGAGGGGAGGTGAGCAGTTCTTC
>TRBJ2-7|14|once|TRBD1|TRBV11-2
CASSLGTGPYEQYF
TGTGCCAGCAGCTTAGGGACAGGACCCTACGAGCAGTACTTC
>TRBJ2-1|11|.|.|TRBV19
CATSRGDEQFF
TGTGCCACCTCCCGGGGCGATGAGCAGTTCTTC
>TRBJ1-2|15|.|.|TRBV7-2
CASSSSPKANYGYTF
TGTGCCAGCAGCTCAAGTCCGAAAGCTAACTATGGCTACACCTTC
>TRBJ1-1|14|.|TRBD1|TRBV6-1
CASSEWGQGGEAFF
TGTGCCAGCAGTGAATGGGGCCAGGGGGGTGAAGCTTTCTTT
>TRBJ2-1|14|.|TRBD2|TRBV29-1
CSAEWTSFSLEQFF
TGCAGCGCCGAGTGGACTAGCTTCTCCCTTGAGCAGTTCTTC
>TRBJ1-1|13|.|.|TRBV7-9
CASSPPRDTEAFF
TGTGCCAGCAGCCCCCCCCGGGACACTGAAGCTTTCTTT
>TRBJ1-4|12|.|.|TRBV4-1
CASSLVGEKLFF
TGCGCCAGCAGCCTCGTCGGTGAAAAACTGTTTTTT
>TRBJ2-7|13|few|.|TRBV29-1
CSVEVREPYEQYF
TGCAGCGTTGAGGTCAGGGAACCCTACGAGCAGTACTTC
>TRBJ2-7|15|.|.|TRBV9
CASSVRGGTSDEQYF
TGTGCCAGCAGCGTTAGGGGGGGAACTAGCGACGAGCAGTACTTC
>TRBJ1-3|15|.|TRBD1|TRBV5-1
CASSIGQGYGNTIYF
TGCGCCAGCAGCATAGGACAGGGTTATGGAAACACCATATATTTT